This passage covers 21 T cell receptor beta chains from one sample sequenced in a study of response to subunit inactivated influenza vaccine. TCRdb processed the RT-PCR reads anew with MiXCR; each CDR3 protein has one entry. The data show around 160,000 distinct CDR3 sequences, about a tenth seen once. This sample comprised non-naive T cells sorted from PBMCs, obtained roughly 6 weeks after vaccination. The source is a man over 45 who received an inactivated influenza vaccine.

There are many counts of this clonotype. The chain couples TRBV28 to TRBJ2-3; a weak D match, TRBD1 (5 bases). V was shortened by 5 bases and J by 2 bases, with 11 bases between the two germline ends. This CDR3 spans 14 amino acids. Germline CDR1 is MDHEN and CDR2 is SYDVKM. The CDR3 nucleotides read TGTGCCAGCAGTAGGTCAGGGATCACAGATACGCAGTATTTT. This encodes CASSRSGITDTQYF.

This clonotype was detected a few times. The chain couples TRBV2 to TRBJ1-2; maybe TRBD1 (5 bases). This CDR3 spans 15 amino acids. Trimming removed 4 bases at V and 0 bases at J, with 12 bases between. Germline V gene data show CDR1 as SNHLY and CDR2 as FYNNEI. CDR3 coding DNA: TGTGCCAGCAGTGGGGGGGACCGAACTAACTATGGCTACACCTTC. Protein: CASSGGDRTNYGYTF.

The V and J genes are TRBV11-2 and TRBJ2-3; D might be TRBD1 (6 bases). V was pared by 3 bases and J by 3 bases, with 16 bases between. The CDR3 extends over 16 amino acids. Germline lookup yields CDR1 SGHAT and CDR2 FQNNGV. The CDR3 protein is CASSFTQGSRTDTQYF. CDR3 nucleotide sequence: TGTGCCAGCAGCTTCACCCAGGGGTCGAGGACAGATACGCAGTATTTT.

This rearrangement joins TRBV14 to TRBJ2-6, with D maybe TRBD1 (5 bases). V lost 6 bases, J lost 0 bases, and 6 bases lay in between. The CDR3 loop spans 14 amino acids. Germline values: CDR1 SGHDN, CDR2 FVKESK. In DNA form, the CDR3 reads TGTGCCAGCAGGGACACCTCTGGGGCCAACGTCCTGACTTTC. Its translation is CASRDTSGANVLTF.

This chain links TRBV29-1 with TRBJ2-1; 10 nucleotides line up with TRBD2. CDR1 and CDR2 from the germline V gene are SQVTM and ANQGSEA. V lost 6 bases to trimming and J lost 12 bases; unmatched junction nucleotides: 14. The CDR3 consists of 14 residues. The CDR3 loop is CSVRRTSGAPWQFF. In DNA form, the CDR3 reads TGCAGCGTGAGGCGGACTAGCGGAGCCCCGTGGCAGTTCTTC.

This clonotype was found a few times. The chain joins TRBV12-3 or TRBV12-4 to TRBJ1-1; 8 bases map to TRBD1. The trim removed 4 bases at V and 1 base at J, leaving 8 bases unmatched. The CDR3 is made up of 16 amino acids. For the CDR3, the DNA is TGTGCCAGCAGTTACGGACAGGGAGGTAGGAACACTGAAGCTTTCTTT. This codes for CASSYGQGGRNTEAFF.

There are many counts of this clonotype. CDR3 nucleotide sequence: TGTGCCATCACCCGGGAAAATAGCGTTATGAATGAGCAGTTCTTC. This encodes CAITRENSVMNEQFF. The chain links TRBV10-3 to TRBJ2-1; D possibly corresponds to TRBD2 (5 bases). The CDR3 is 15 amino acids. Between the trimmed V and J ends, which lost 7 bases and 7 bases, there was a span of 20 bases. Germline CDR1 reads ENHRY; CDR2 reads SYGVKD.

This chain joins TRBV11-2 and TRBJ2-1; unclear D gene. The CDR3 spans 13 residues. Germline CDR1 reads SGHAT; CDR2 reads FQNNGV. V dropped 3 bases and J dropped 7 bases, with 10 bases sitting between them. Here the CDR3 reads CASSLGSGNEQFF. The CDR3 DNA follows: TGTGCCAGCAGCTTGGGCTCCGGGAATGAGCAGTTCTTC.

This clonotype was detected only once. V and J are TRBV12-3 or TRBV12-4 and TRBJ2-7; the match to TRBD2 covers 9 bases. Unmatched junction bases numbered 5, after V lost 5 bases and J lost 3 bases. The CDR3 contains 14 residues. In nucleotides, the CDR3 is TGTGCCAGCAGTCAACTAGCGGGCCTCTACGAGCAGTACTTC. Its translation is CASSQLAGLYEQYF.

This clonotype was observed a handful of times. This chain links TRBV10-3 with TRBJ1-2, with D uncertain. The CDR3 runs to 13 residues. Deletions cut 3 bases from V and 5 bases from J, with 10 bases between. In germline, CDR1 is ENHRY, CDR2 SYGVKD. This CDR3 reads CAISDRGWYGYTF. CDR3 nucleotides: TGTGCCATCAGTGACCGGGGATGGTATGGCTACACCTTC.

Only a few counts were recorded for this clonotype. This sequence joins TRBV29-1 and TRBJ2-6; possible D gene TRBD1, 6 bases. The V end was cut by 4 bases, the J end by 0 bases, with 13 bases between. This CDR3 is 16 amino acids long. Germline values: CDR1 SQVTM, CDR2 ANQGSEA. CDR3 in DNA: TGCAGCGTTGCGGCAGGGGAGCCCTCTGGGGCCAACGTCCTGACTTTC. As protein: CSVAAGEPSGANVLTF.

This clonotype was seen only a few times. The chain has TRBV29-1 and TRBJ1-1; TRBD1 matches 7 bases. The CDR3 is 13 residues long. With 7 bases clipped from V and 1 base from J, the junction kept 6 bases outside the gene matches. Germline V gives CDR1 SQVTM, CDR2 ANQGSEA. The CDR3 DNA follows: TGCAGCGCCCAACCAGGGGGGAACACTGAAGCTTTCTTT. Its translation: CSAQPGGNTEAFF.

This clonotype was counted ten times or more. V gene TRBV11-1 combines with J gene TRBJ1-3; D is undetermined. Germline V gene sequence: CDR1 SGHAT, CDR2 FQDESV (reference sequence). The CDR3 spans 18 residues. Trimming removed 5 bases from V and 0 bases from J, with 20 bases in between. CDR3 sequence (DNA): TGTGCCAGCAGCGGGGTGAGGGCGGAGCGCCGCTCTGGAAACACCATATATTTT. This encodes CASSGVRAERRSGNTIYF.

This sequence joins TRBV24-1 and TRBJ2-3, with TRBD1 identical over 8 bases. The CDR3 length is 16 residues. J gave up 6 bases and V 1 base, and 8 bases lay outside the gene matches. CDR1 is KGHDR, CDR2 SFDVKD, per germline. The CDR3, as DNA: TGTGCCACCAGTGATTTCCCTGGACAGGGCGGCGATACGCAGTATTTT. Protein sequence: CATSDFPGQGGDTQYF.

This clonotype was seen a few times. V and J are TRBV7-6 and TRBJ1-1, with 9 bases lining up with TRBD1. The CDR3 totals 16 residues. Germline V gene lookup returns CDR1 SGHVS and CDR2 FNYEAQ. After removal of 5 bases from V and 4 bases from J, the junction contained 11 bases not matched to a gene. CDR3 amino acids: CASSPGQGSWSTEAFF. CDR3 nucleotides: TGTGCCAGCAGCCCGGGACAGGGATCGTGGAGCACTGAAGCTTTCTTT.

This clonotype was recorded at least ten times. This chain uses TRBV12-3 or TRBV12-4 with TRBJ2-7; the D gene could be TRBD1 or TRBD2 (5 bases each). The CDR3 has 15 residues. Trimming took 3 bases from V and 0 from J, leaving 12 bases between them. CDR3 nucleotide sequence: TGTGCCAGCAGTTTTGGGTGGGGGAGCTCCTACGAGCAGTACTTC. Residues: CASSFGWGSSYEQYF.

The chain employs TRBV3-1 and TRBJ2-7, with 10 nucleotides matching TRBD2. CDR3 size: 15 residues. Looked up from germline, CDR1 is LGHDT and CDR2 is YNNKEL (reference sequence). The V segment lost 4 bases and the J segment 2 bases; nucleotides outside the gene matches: 5. For the CDR3, the DNA is TGTGCCAGCAGCCTAGGACTAGCGGCCGCCTACGAGCAGTACTTC. Protein product: CASSLGLAAAYEQYF.

V and J are TRBV10-1 and TRBJ1-6, with 7 bases aligning to TRBD1. The CDR3 covers 13 residues. V shed 6 bases and J 4 bases; nucleotides not matched to a gene: 0. Germline-derived CDR1 and CDR2 are WNHNN and SYGVQD (reference sequence). CDR3 nucleotides: TGCGCCAGCAGACAGGGGTATAATTCACCCCTCCACTTT. It specifies CASRQGYNSPLHF.

The chain is built from TRBV10-3 and TRBJ2-7, with TRBD2 matching over 16 bases. Germline V gene sequence: CDR1 ENHRY, CDR2 SYGVKD. The junction had 13 bases not matched to a gene; V was cut back by 6 bases and J by 5 bases. The CDR3 has 18 amino acids. This chain's CDR3 is CAIRRGLAGGIFADEQYF. The CDR3 nucleotides read TGTGCCATCAGGCGGGGACTAGCGGGAGGGATTTTTGCGGACGAGCAGTACTTC.

This clonotype was picked up many times. This chain links TRBV12-3 or TRBV12-4 with TRBJ1-4; D unclear. This CDR3 has 13 residues. Deletions cut 8 bases from V and 0 bases from J, with 7 bases between. The DNA for the CDR3 is TGTGCCAGCTTTAGGTCAACTAATGAAAAACTGTTTTTT. Translating it yields CASFRSTNEKLFF.

The chain joins TRBV6-1 to TRBJ2-2; 10 nucleotides align to TRBD2. V gave up 7 bases and J gave up 7 bases; unmatched junction bases: 6. The CDR3 has 14 amino acids. Germline CDR1 and CDR2: MNHNS and SASEGT. CDR3 region: CASTLAGVIGELFF. CDR3 bases: TGTGCCAGCACCCTAGCGGGGGTCATCGGGGAGCTGTTTTTT.